This TCR beta chain was sequenced for a study of T-cell memory formation after mild COVID-19. Study results and limitations: CD4+ clones that contracted lay mainly in CM and EM; CD8+ ones lay in EMRA.

Each CDR3 protein gets one entry after TCRdb re-called the 5' RACE reads with MiXCR. The sample lists 250,000 to 300,000 distinct CDR3 sequences, roughly 15% occurring once. Remarks on this clonotype: Its target is unknown.

The V end was cut by 1 base, the J end by 2 bases, with 8 bases between. Germline V gene data show CDR1 as LNHDA and CDR2 as SQIVND (reference sequence). The CDR3 length is 14 residues. The sequenced sample was PBMCs or a T cell subset sorted from them (not recorded which). The TCR sequence derives from a young man who had mild COVID-19 (a few samples of this study predate the infection). Cell type and time point are not known. The genes are TRBV19 and TRBJ1-2; D is unclear. For the CDR3, the DNA is TGTGCCAGTAGTATAGTGGGCGTCAACTATGGCTACACCTTC. This codes for CASSIVGVNYGYTF.